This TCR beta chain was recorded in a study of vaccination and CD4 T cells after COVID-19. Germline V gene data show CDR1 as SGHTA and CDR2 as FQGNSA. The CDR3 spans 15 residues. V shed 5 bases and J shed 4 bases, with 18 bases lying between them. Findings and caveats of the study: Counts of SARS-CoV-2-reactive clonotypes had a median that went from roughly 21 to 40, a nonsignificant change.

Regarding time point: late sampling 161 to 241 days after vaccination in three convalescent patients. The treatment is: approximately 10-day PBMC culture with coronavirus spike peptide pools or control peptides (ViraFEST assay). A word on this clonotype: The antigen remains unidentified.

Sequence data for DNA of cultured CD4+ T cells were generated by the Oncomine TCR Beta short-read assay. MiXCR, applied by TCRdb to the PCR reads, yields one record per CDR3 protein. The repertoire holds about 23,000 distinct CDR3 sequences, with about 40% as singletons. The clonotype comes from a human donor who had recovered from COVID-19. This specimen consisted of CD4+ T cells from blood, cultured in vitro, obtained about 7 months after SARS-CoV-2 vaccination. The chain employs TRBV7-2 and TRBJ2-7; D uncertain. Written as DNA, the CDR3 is TGTGCCAGCAGCCCCCTGAGGCATCGATCTTACGAGCAGTACTTC. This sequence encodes CASSPLRHRSYEQYF.